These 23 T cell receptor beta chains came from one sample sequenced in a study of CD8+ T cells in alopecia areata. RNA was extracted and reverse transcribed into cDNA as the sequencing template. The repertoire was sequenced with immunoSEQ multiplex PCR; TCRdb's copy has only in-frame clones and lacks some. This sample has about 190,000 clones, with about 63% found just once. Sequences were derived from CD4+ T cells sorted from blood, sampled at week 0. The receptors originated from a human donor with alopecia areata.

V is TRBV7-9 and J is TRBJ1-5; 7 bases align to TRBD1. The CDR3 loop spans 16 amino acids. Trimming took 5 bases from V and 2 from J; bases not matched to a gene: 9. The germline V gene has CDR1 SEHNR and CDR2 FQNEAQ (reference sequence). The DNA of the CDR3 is TGTGCCAGCAGCCACGACAGGGCGACTGGCAATCAGCCCCAGCATTTT. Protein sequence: CASSHDRATGNQPQHF. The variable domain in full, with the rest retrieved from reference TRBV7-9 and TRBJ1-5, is DTGVSQNPRHKITKRGQNVTFRCDPISEHNRLYWYRQTLGQGPEFLTYFQNEAQLEKSRLLSDRFSAERPKGSFSTLEIQRTEQGDSAMYLCASSHDRATGNQPQHFGDGTRLSIL.

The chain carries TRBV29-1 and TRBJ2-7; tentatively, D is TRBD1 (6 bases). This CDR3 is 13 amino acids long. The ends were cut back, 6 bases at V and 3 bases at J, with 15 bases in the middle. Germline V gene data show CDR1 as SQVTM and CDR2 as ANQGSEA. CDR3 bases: TGCAGCGTCACAGGGCGTCTCGGCTACGAGCAGTACTTC. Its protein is CSVTGRLGYEQYF.

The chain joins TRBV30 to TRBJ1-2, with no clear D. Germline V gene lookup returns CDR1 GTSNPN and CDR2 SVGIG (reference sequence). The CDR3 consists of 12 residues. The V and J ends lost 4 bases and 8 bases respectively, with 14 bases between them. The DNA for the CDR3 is TGTGCCTGGAATGACGGTTTAGGAGGCTACACCTTC. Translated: CAWNDGLGGYTF.

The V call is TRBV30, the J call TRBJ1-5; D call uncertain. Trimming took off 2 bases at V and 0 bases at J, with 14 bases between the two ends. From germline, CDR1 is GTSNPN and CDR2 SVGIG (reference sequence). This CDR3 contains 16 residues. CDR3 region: CAWSNAATFSNQPQHF. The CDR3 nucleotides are TGTGCCTGGAGTAACGCAGCAACCTTTAGCAATCAGCCCCAGCATTTT.

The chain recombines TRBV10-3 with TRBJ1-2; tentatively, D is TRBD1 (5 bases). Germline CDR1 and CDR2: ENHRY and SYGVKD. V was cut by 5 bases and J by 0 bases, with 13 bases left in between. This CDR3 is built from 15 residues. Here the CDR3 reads CAISPTREANYGYTF. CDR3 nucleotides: TGTGCCATCAGTCCCACCAGGGAAGCTAACTATGGCTACACCTTC.

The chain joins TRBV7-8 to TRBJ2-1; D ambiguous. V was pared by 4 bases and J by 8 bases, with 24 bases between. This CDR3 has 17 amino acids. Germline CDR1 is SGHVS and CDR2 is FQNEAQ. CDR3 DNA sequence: TGTGCCAGCAGCTCCCACCTGACTCCCCGACACGACGATGAGCAGTTCTTC. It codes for CASSSHLTPRHDDEQFF.

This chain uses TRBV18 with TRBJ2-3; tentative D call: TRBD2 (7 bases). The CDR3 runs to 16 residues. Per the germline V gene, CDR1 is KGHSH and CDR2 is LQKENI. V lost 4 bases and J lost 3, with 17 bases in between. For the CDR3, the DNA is TGTGCCAGCTCACAGCGCTTCGCGGGGGCGACAGATACGCAGTATTTT. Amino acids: CASSQRFAGATDTQYF.

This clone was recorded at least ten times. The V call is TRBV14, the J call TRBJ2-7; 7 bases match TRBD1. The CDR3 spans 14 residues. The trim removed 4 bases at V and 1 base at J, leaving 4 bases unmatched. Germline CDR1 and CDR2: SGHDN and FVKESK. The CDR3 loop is CASSLGTASYEQYF. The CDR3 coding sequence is TGTGCCAGCAGCCTTGGGACAGCATCCTACGAGCAGTACTTC. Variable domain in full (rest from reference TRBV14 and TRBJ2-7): EAGVTQFPSHSVIEKGQTVTLRCDPISGHDNLYWYRRVMGKEIKFLLHFVKESKQDESGMPNNRFLAERTGGTYSTLKVQPAELEDSGVYFCASSLGTASYEQYFGPGTRLTVT.

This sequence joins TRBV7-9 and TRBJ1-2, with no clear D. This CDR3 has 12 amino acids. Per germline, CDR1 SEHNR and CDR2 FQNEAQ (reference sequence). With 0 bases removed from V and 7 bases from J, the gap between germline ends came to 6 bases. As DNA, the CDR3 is TGTGCCAGCAGCTTAGCGGATGTTGGCTACACCTTC. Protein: CASSLADVGYTF.

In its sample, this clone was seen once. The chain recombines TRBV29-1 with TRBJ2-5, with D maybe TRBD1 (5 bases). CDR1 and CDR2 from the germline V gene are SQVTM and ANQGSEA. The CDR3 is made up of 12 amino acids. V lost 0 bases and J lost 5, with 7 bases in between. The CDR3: CSVEDRVETQYF. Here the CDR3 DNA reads TGCAGCGTTGAAGACAGGGTTGAGACCCAGTACTTC.

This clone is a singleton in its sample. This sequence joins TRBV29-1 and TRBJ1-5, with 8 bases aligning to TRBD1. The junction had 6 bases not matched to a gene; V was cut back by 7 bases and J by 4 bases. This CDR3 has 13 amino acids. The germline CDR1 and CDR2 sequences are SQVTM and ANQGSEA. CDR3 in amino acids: CSARGPGNQPQHF. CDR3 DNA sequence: TGCAGCGCCAGGGGGCCCGGTAATCAGCCCCAGCATTTT.

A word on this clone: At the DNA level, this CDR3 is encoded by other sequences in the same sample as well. The CDR3 coding sequence is TGCAGCGTGCAGAACACTGAAGCTTTCTTT. Translation gives CSVQNTEAFF. The V gene is TRBV29-1, the J gene TRBJ1-1; unclear D gene. In germline, CDR1 is SQVTM, CDR2 ANQGSEA. Trimming stripped 6 bases from V and 1 base from J, with 3 bases between. The CDR3 is 10 residues long.

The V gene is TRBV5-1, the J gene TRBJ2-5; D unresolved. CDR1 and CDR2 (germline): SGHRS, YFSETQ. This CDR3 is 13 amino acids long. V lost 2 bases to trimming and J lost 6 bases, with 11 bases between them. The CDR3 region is CASSFGSWQTQYF. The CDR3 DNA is TGCGCCAGCAGCTTCGGTTCGTGGCAGACCCAGTACTTC.

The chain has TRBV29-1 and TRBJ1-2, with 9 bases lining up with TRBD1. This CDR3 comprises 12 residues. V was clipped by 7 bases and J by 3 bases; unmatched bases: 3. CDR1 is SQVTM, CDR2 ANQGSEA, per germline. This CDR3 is CSARQGDYGYTF. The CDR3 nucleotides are TGCAGCGCACGACAGGGGGACTATGGCTACACCTTC. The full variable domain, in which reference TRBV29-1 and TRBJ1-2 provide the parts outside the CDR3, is SAVISQKPSRDICQRGTSLTIQCQVDSQVTMMFWYRQQPGQSLTLIATANQGSEATYESGFVIDKFPISRPNLTFSTLTVSNMSPEDSSIYLCSARQGDYGYTFGSGTRLTVV.

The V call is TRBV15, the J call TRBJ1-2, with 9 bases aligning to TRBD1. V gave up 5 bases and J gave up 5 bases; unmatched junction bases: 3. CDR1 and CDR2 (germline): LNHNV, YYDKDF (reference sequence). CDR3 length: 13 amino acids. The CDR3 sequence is CATSPDRGYGYTF. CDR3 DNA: TGTGCCACCAGCCCCGACAGGGGGTATGGCTACACCTTC.

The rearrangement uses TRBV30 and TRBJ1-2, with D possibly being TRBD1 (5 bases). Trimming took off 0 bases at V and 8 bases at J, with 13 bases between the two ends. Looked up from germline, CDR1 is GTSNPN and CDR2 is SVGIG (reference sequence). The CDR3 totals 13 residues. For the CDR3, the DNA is TGTGCCTGGAGTGTAGGGGAGCTGGGCGGCTACACCTTC. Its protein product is CAWSVGELGGYTF.

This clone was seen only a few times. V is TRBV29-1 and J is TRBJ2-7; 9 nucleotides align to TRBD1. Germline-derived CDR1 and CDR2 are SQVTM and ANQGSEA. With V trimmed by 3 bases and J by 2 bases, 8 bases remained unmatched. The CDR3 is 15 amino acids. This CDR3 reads CSVEVPGTGPYEQYF. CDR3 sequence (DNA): TGCAGCGTTGAGGTGCCCGGGACAGGGCCCTACGAGCAGTACTTC.

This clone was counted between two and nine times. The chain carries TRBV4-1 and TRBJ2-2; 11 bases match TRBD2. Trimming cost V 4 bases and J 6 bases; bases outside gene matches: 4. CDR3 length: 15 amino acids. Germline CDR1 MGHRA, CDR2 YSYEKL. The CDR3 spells CASSLDSGGAGELFF. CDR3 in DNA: TGCGCCAGCAGCCTAGATAGCGGGGGGGCCGGGGAGCTGTTTTTT.

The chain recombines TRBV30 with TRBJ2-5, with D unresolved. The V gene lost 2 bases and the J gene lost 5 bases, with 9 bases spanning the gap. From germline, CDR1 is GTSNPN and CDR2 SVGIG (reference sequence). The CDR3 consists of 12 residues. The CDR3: CAWSRIQETQYF. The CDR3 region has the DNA TGTGCCTGGAGTCGCATACAGGAGACCCAGTACTTC.

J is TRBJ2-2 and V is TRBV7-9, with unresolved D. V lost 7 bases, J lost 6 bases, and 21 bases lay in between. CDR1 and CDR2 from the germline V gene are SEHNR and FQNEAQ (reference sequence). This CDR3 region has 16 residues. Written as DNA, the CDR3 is TGTGCCAGCATCCCTCGAGGAGAATTCCCCGCCGGGGAGCTGTTTTTT. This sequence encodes CASIPRGEFPAGELFF.

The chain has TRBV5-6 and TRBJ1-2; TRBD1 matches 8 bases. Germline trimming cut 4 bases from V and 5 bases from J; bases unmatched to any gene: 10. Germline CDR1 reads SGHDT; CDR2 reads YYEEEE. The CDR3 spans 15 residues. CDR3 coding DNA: TGTGCCAGCAGCCCCCGGGACAGGATTTCGTATGGCTACACCTTC. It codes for CASSPRDRISYGYTF.

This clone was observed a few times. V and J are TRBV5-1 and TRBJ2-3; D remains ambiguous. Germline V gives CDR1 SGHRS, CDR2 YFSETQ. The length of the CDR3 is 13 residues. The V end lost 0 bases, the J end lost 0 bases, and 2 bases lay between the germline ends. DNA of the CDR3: TGCGCCAGCAGCTTGGGAAGCACAGATACGCAGTATTTT. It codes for CASSLGSTDTQYF. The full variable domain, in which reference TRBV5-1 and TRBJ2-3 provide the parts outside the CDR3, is KAGVTQTPRYLIKTRGQQVTLSCSPISGHRSVSWYQQTPGQGLQFLFEYFSETQRNKGNFPGRFSGRQFSNSRSEMNVSTLELGDSALYLCASSLGSTDTQYFGPGTRLTVL.

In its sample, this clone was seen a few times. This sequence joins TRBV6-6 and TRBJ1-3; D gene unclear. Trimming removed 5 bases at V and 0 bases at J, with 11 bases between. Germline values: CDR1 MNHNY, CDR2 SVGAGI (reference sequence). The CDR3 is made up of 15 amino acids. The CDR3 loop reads CASSLKQSSGNTIYF. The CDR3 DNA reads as TGTGCCAGCAGTCTCAAACAGAGCTCTGGAAACACCATATATTTT.